These T cell receptor beta chains were read from a single sample in a study of blood T cell repertoires in COVID-19. The method was immunoSEQ multiplex PCR; TCRdb's version includes in-frame clones alone and lacks a portion of them. Among more than 300,000 clones listed, about 90% were seen once. Sequences were obtained from PBMCs or T cells enriched from blood (not recorded which). Receptors originate from a man aged 40-49 years in a cohort exposed to, infected with or recovered from COVID-19 (not recorded which). CDR3s include the opening cysteine and the closing phenylalanine or tryptophan. A D gene is named only where the DNA matches it firmly. A row's size may be missing; if present it is once, few, many or a size class.

D gene	V gene	clone size	J gene	CDR3 DNA	CDR3 protein
TRBD2	TRBV4-1	-	TRBJ2-3	TGCGCCAGCAGCCAACCTCGAGGAGGCGGGAGCGGCACAGATACGCAGTATTTT	CASSQPRGGGSGTDTQYF
TRBD2	TRBV19	-	TRBJ2-6	TGTGCCAGTAGTAGCGGCCAGGGTAGCGGGAACGCCCCCTTCTTCTCTGGGGCCAACGTCCTGACTTTC	CASSSGQGSGNAPFFSGANVLTF
TRBD2	TRBV11-2	-	TRBJ2-3	TGTGCCAGCAGCCCTGGGTTAGCGGGAGGAGGGACAGATACGCAGTATTTT	CASSPGLAGGGTDTQYF
TRBD1	TRBV6-5	-	TRBJ1-5	TGTGCCAGCAGTACAGGGGGCGATCAGCCCCAGCATTTT	CASSTGGDQPQHF
-	TRBV27	-	TRBJ2-2	TGTGCCAGCAGTTTAGGCCCCACCGGGGAGCTGTTTTTT	CASSLGPTGELFF
TRBD1	TRBV6-5	few	TRBJ1-1	TGTGCCAGCAGTTACCCGACAGGGAAGACTGAAGCTTTCTTT	CASSYPTGKTEAFF
TRBD2	TRBV27	-	TRBJ2-1	TGTGCCAGCAGTGGGGGACTAGCGGGAGCAGGTGAGCAGTTCTTC	CASSGGLAGAGEQFF
-	TRBV30	-	TRBJ1-1	TGTGCCTGGACCACGAGTACTGAAGCTTTCTTT	CAWTTSTEAFF
-	TRBV5-1	once	TRBJ2-7	TGCGCCAGCAGCTCGGGACAAGGGAGTTACCACGAGCAGTACTTC	CASSSGQGSYHEQYF
TRBD2	TRBV7-3	-	TRBJ2-1	TGTGCCAGCAGCTGGGGACTAGCGGGCAATGAGCAGTTCTTC	CASSWGLAGNEQFF
TRBD1	TRBV19	once	TRBJ2-7	TGTGCCAGTAGTATAGCAGGGACAGGGAACTACGAGCAGTACTTC	CASSIAGTGNYEQYF
TRBD2	TRBV5-4	-	TRBJ2-3	TGTGCCAGCAGCTTACTACCGGGACTAGCGGGTCCGGATACGCAGTATTTT	CASSLLPGLAGPDTQYF
TRBD2	TRBV3-1/TRBV3-2	-	TRBJ2-3	TGTGCCAGCAGCCATCTAGCGGGAGGTTCAGATACGCAGTATTTT	CASSHLAGGSDTQYF
TRBD2	TRBV14	-	TRBJ2-3	TGTGCCAGCAGCCCGACTAGCGGAGGCACAGATACGCAGTATTTT	CASSPTSGGTDTQYF
-	TRBV6-5	-	TRBJ1-5	TGTGCCAGCAGTTACAGCAGGGGCAATCAGCCCCAGCATTTT	CASSYSRGNQPQHF
-	TRBV27	-	TRBJ1-2	TGTGCCAGCAGGGCGGACAGCAACTATGGCTACACCTTC	CASRADSNYGYTF
-	TRBV11-2	-	TRBJ2-5	TGTGCCAGCAGCTTTTCAGGGTGGGCGAAAGAGACCCAGTACTTC	CASSFSGWAKETQYF
TRBD2	TRBV29-1	-	TRBJ2-1	TGCAGCGCCCGGGAGGGCCGGTTGGATGAGCAGTTCTTC	CSAREGRLDEQFF
-	TRBV7-8	-	TRBJ1-2	TGTGCCAGCAGCGCGCCGGACAGAGGGAACTATGGCTACACCTTC	CASSAPDRGNYGYTF
TRBD1	TRBV3-1/TRBV3-2	few	TRBJ2-2	TGTGCCAGCAGCCGTCTCGGACAGGTGAACACCGGGGAGCTGTTTTTT	CASSRLGQVNTGELFF
TRBD2	TRBV20-1	-	TRBJ2-5	TGCAGTGCTAGTTACGGGGGGAGCCAAGAGACCCAGTACTTC	CSASYGGSQETQYF
TRBD1	TRBV5-1	-	TRBJ2-7	TGCGCCAGCAGCTTAGGTCCACAGGGGATCGGCTACGAGCAGTACTTC	CASSLGPQGIGYEQYF
TRBD1	TRBV3-1/TRBV3-2	-	TRBJ1-2	TGTGCCAGCAGCCGCGACAGGGCGGGCGGCTACACCTTC	CASSRDRAGGYTF
-	TRBV27	few	TRBJ2-1	TGTGCCAGCAGTCCTCCCCAGGGACTGCAGTTCTTC	CASSPPQGLQFF
TRBD2	TRBV9	-	TRBJ2-3	TGTGCCAGCAGCCCAGGACTAGCGGGAGGGCCGAGTAGAACAGATACGCAGTATTTT	CASSPGLAGGPSRTDTQYF
TRBD1	TRBV30	-	TRBJ2-1	TGTGCCTGGATATCCTTTGGGGACAGGCTATTCTTC	CAWISFGDRLFF
-	TRBV6-5	-	TRBJ2-7	TGTGCCAGCAGATCAGGTGCGCACTACGAGCAGTACTTC	CASRSGAHYEQYF
-	TRBV5-4	-	TRBJ1-5	TGTGCCAGCAGCTCGGACATAGGTCAGCCCCAGCATTTT	CASSSDIGQPQHF
TRBD1	TRBV9	-	TRBJ1-1	TGTGCCAGCAGCGCCCACCCGGGACAGGGACAGGGTGAAGCTTTCTTT	CASSAHPGQGQGEAFF
TRBD2	TRBV5-4	-	TRBJ2-1	TGTGCCAGCAGCCCGACTAGCGGGAGTTCATCAGGGCAGTTCTTC	CASSPTSGSSSGQFF
TRBD2	TRBV7-9	-	TRBJ2-7	TGTGCCAGCAGCTTCTTAGCGGGAGGGCGCGAGCAGTACTTC	CASSFLAGGREQYF
-	TRBV5-1	-	TRBJ2-1	TGCGCCAGCAGCTTGGCCAGTTACAATGAGCAGTTCTTC	CASSLASYNEQFF
TRBD2	TRBV19	-	TRBJ2-7	TGTGCCACAAATAGCGGGAGTAACGGGCAGTACTTC	CATNSGSNGQYF